This T cell receptor beta chain originates from a study of shared T cell receptors in the human thymus. TCRdb's copy holds only in-frame clones and misses some; the assay was immunoSEQ multiplex PCR. The sample lists about 710,000 clones; approximately 89% were seen once. CDR3 length equals 15 residues. CDR1 is SGHDN, CDR2 FVKESK, per germline. V lost 0 bases, J lost 8 bases, and 7 bases stayed unmatched. This same sample was also taken into another study, of human thymus T cells. That study reports: During corrective heart surgery, resections were taken, and the thymus tissue came from them. Within thymic and blood repertoires, V and J gene usage appeared to be biased.

The TCR was taken from a boy under two years old with a congenital heart defect. J is TRBJ1-2 and V is TRBV14; 9 bases line up with TRBD1. The specimen was thymocytes. The CDR3 here is CASSQDCGTGTGYTF. The DNA of the CDR3 is TGTGCCAGCAGCCAAGATTGCGGGACAGGGACGGGCTACACCTTC.